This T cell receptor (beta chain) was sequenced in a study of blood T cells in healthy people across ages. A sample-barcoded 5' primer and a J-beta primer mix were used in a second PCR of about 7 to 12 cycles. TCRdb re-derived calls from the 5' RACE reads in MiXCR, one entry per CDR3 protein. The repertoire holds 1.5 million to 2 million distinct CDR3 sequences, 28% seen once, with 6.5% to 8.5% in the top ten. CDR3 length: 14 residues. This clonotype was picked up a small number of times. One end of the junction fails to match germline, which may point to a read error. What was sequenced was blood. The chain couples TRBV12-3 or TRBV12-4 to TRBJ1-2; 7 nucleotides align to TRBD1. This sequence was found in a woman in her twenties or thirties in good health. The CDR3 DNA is TGTGCCGGCAGTCCTCGGGACAGCTCCTATGGCTACACCTTC. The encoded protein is CAGSPRDSSYGYTF.